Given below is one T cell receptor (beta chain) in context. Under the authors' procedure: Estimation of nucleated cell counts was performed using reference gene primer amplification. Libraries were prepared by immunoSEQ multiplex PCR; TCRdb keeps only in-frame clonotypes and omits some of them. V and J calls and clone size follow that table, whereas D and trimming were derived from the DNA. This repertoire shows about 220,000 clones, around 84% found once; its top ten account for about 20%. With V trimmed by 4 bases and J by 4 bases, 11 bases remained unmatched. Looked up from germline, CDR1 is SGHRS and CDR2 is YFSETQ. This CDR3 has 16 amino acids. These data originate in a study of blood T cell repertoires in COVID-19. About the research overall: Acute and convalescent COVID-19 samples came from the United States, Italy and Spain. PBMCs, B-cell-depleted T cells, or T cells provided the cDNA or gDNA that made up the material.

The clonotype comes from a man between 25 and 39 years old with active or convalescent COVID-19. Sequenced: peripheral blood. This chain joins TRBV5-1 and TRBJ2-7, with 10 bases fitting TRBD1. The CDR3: CASSISRTGGRYEQYF. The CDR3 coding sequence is TGCGCCAGCAGCATTAGCAGGACAGGGGGTAGGTACGAGCAGTACTTC.